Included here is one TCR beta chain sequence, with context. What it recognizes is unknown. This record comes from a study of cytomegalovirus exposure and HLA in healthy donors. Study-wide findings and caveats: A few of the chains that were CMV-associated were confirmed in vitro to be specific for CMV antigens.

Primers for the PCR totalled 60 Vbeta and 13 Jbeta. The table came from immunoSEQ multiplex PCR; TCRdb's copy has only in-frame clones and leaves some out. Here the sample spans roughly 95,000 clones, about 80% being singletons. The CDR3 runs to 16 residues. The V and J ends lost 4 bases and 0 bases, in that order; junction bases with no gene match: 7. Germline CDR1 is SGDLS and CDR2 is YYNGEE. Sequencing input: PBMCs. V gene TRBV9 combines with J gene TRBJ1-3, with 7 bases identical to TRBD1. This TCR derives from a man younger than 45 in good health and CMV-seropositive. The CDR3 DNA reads TGTGCCAGCAGCCGTAGACAGGGTCTCTCTGGAAACACCATATATTTT. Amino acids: CASSRRQGLSGNTIYF.